A single sample gave rise to the 13 T cell receptor beta chains below, sequenced in a study of preoperative IRX-2 immunotherapy in early breast cancer. Described treatment: preoperative locoregional IRX-2 cytokine immunotherapy. Using immunoSEQ multiplex PCR, the repertoire was profiled, and TCRdb retains in-frame clones only, with some absent. Of around 25,000 clones listed, 70% to 90% are singletons. The specimen comprised tumor tissue, sampled after IRX-2 immunotherapy. Receptor source: a human donor with breast cancer.

The genes are TRBV18 and TRBJ2-3; D might be TRBD2 (7 bases). V was clipped by 4 bases and J by 0 bases, with 17 bases between them. The V gene's germline CDR1 is KGHSH and CDR2 LQKENI. The CDR3 has 17 amino acids. This chain's CDR3 is CASSLDWGGSSTDTQYF. The CDR3 bases are TGTGCCAGCTCACTAGACTGGGGGGGCTCGAGCACAGATACGCAGTATTTT.

V usage is TRBV11-2 and J usage is TRBJ2-3; the D gene is possibly TRBD1 (5 bases). Germline lookup yields CDR1 SGHAT and CDR2 FQNNGV. The CDR3 length is 15 residues. V was clipped by 4 bases and J by 2 bases, with 13 bases between them. Written as DNA, the CDR3 is TGTGCCAGCAGCTCCCAGCAGGGCCTCACAGATACGCAGTATTTT. Translating it yields CASSSQQGLTDTQYF.

This chain's CDR3 is CASKRRNGYTF. CDR3 DNA sequence: TGTGCCAGCAAACGGCGGAATGGCTACACCTTC. V gene TRBV21-1 combines with J gene TRBJ1-2. TRBV21-1 is an annotated pseudogene. The CDR3 runs 11 residues.

The genes are TRBV10-3 and TRBJ2-7, with 7 bases matching TRBD1. The CDR3 consists of 14 residues. Losses at the gene ends were 4 bases for V and 2 bases for J; bases not matched to a gene: 5. The V gene's germline CDR1 is ENHRY and CDR2 SYGVKD. As DNA, the CDR3 is TGTGCCATCAGTGGGGACAGAAATACCTACGAGCAGTACGTC. It encodes CAISGDRNTYEQYV.

The chain is built from TRBV6-6 and TRBJ1-1; 7 bases match TRBD1. There are 14 residues in the CDR3. Germline trimming cut 5 bases from V and 0 bases from J; bases unmatched to any gene: 3. The V gene's germline CDR1 is MNHNY and CDR2 SVGAGI (reference sequence). DNA for the CDR3: TGTGCCAGCAGTCTGGGACAGATGAACACTGAAGCTTTCTTT. Translated, it gives CASSLGQMNTEAFF.

This clone was seen a handful of times. V is TRBV19 and J is TRBJ2-7; possibly TRBD1 or TRBD2 for D (5 bases each). CDR3 length equals 15 residues. With 7 bases removed from V and 2 bases from J, the gap between germline ends came to 18 bases. The germline CDR1 and CDR2 sequences are LNHDA and SQIVND (reference sequence). CDR3: CASTRGVRGAYEQYF. The DNA for the CDR3 is TGTGCCAGTACCCGGGGCGTACGTGGTGCCTACGAGCAGTACTTC.

The CDR3, as DNA: TGTGCCAGCAGTTTGCTCGTGATGGGTGGCGCTTTCTTT. Its translation is CASSLLVMGGAFF. V is TRBV28 and J is TRBJ1-1; no reliable D call. The CDR3 length is 13 residues. The germline CDR1 and CDR2 sequences are MDHEN and SYDVKM. Trimming removed 3 bases from V and 11 bases from J, with 16 bases in between.

The chain uses TRBV16 and TRBJ1-5; no definite D call. The germline CDR1 and CDR2 sequences are KGHSY and FQNENV. The CDR3 runs to 18 residues. V lost 0 bases, J lost 0 bases, and 15 bases lay in between. In DNA, the CDR3 is TGTGCCAGCAGCCAATCTCGGGGAGGAAGGATTAGCAATCAGCCCCAGCATTTT. Amino acids: CASSQSRGGRISNQPQHF.

The genes are TRBV7-2 and TRBJ2-1; TRBD2 might be the D (5 bases). Germline loops: CDR1 SGHTA, CDR2 FQGNSA. V shed 1 base and J shed 4 bases, with 11 bases lying between them. The CDR3 loop spans 15 amino acids. The CDR3 spells CASSLGGRGYNEQFF. CDR3 nucleotide sequence: TGTGCCAGCAGCTTAGGCGGGCGAGGGTACAATGAGCAGTTCTTC. The entire variable domain, with the rest obtained from reference TRBV7-2 and TRBJ2-1, is as follows: GAGVSQSPSNKVTEKGKDVELRCDPISGHTALYWYRQSLGQGLEFLIYFQGNSAPDKSGLPSDRFSAERTGGSVSTLTIQRTQQEDSAVYLCASSLGGRGYNEQFFGPGTRLTVL.

The chain combines TRBV7-7 with TRBJ2-1, with D perhaps matching TRBD2 (6 bases). CDR3 size: 13 residues. Per germline, CDR1 SSHAT and CDR2 FNYEAQ (reference sequence). V was shortened by 5 bases and J by 5 bases, with 10 bases between the two germline ends. In nucleotides, the CDR3 is TGTGCCAGCAGCCCGGGAGTCAACAATGAGCAGTTCTTC. Protein: CASSPGVNNEQFF.

This chain uses TRBV11-2 with TRBJ1-2; D unclear. CDR3 size: 16 residues. CDR1 is SGHAT, CDR2 FQNNGV, per germline. Trimming left V 1 base short and J 3 bases short, with 15 bases between. This CDR3 reads CASSLGGGRADYGYTF. As DNA, the CDR3 is TGTGCCAGCAGCTTAGGAGGAGGGAGGGCTGACTATGGCTACACCTTC.

V is TRBV5-1 and J is TRBJ1-2; perhaps TRBD1 as D (6 bases). Germline-derived CDR1 and CDR2 are SGHRS and YFSETQ. The CDR3 totals 13 residues. The V gene lost 3 bases and the J gene lost 5 bases, with 11 bases spanning the gap. In DNA form, the CDR3 reads TGCGCCAGCAGCTCTGGACAGAAGTATGGCTACACCTTC. This gives the protein CASSSGQKYGYTF.

The rearrangement uses TRBV19 and TRBJ1-4; D unclear. Deletions cut 8 bases from V and 5 bases from J, with 6 bases between. Germline V gives CDR1 LNHDA, CDR2 SQIVND (reference sequence). The CDR3 is 11 residues long. The chain's CDR3 is CASYKNEKLFF. In DNA form, the CDR3 reads TGTGCCAGTTATAAAAATGAAAAACTGTTTTTT.